Presented here are 5 T cell receptor beta chains from one specimen sequenced in a study of regulatory T cells in long-lasting Graves disease (dated by TCRdb to the early 2020s). Read against the paper, the sample's time point label means: newly diagnosed GD, antithyroid drugs for less than 3 months. RNA was extracted from PBMCs in TRIzol for both TCR sequencing and RNA sequencing. The library was obtained by multiplex PCR. Sequencing was performed on an Illumina HiSeq 4000. TCR beta libraries were built with iRepertoire HTBI primers and Arm-PCR amplification of CDR3 regions. The public reads were reprocessed in TCRdb via fastp at Q25 and MiXCR, keeping in-frame beta chains. For every CDR3 protein sequence, its rows merge into one entry that carries the most common genes and DNA. This sample lists roughly 420,000 distinct CDR3 sequences; approximately 14% were detected once. The ten largest clones add up to approximately 17% of the sample.

These sequences were also reported in another study, on T cells in Graves' hyperthyroidism and ophthalmopathy.

The sample here was peripheral blood mononuclear cells (PBMCs), taken at new diagnosis, from a patient treated with antithyroid drugs. The receptors shown here come from a woman in her fifties or sixties with Graves disease. Donor details come from another sample of the same person, matched by shared clones.

V is TRBV5-1 and J is TRBJ2-2; no definite D call. Per germline, CDR1 SGHRS and CDR2 YFSETQ. The CDR3 has 14 amino acids. V lost 3 bases and J 8 bases, leaving 14 bases between the germline ends. The DNA for the CDR3 is TGCGCCAGCAGCTCACACTCCCCAGAAGGGGAGCTGTTTTTT. This encodes CASSSHSPEGELFF.

This clonotype was recorded many times. The V call is TRBV28, the J call TRBJ2-1, with no clear D. This CDR3 comprises 11 residues. Germline-derived CDR1 and CDR2 are MDHEN and SYDVKM. V was pared by 6 bases and J by 0 bases, with 0 bases between. The CDR3 region has the DNA TGTGCCAGCAGCTCCTACAATGAGCAGTTCTTC. Translated: CASSSYNEQFF.

At least ten counts were recorded for this clonotype. The V call is TRBV7-9, the J call TRBJ2-5, with 12 nucleotides matching TRBD1. The length of the CDR3 is 19 residues. J lost 5 bases, V lost 2 bases, and 15 bases had no gene match. CDR1 is SEHNR and CDR2 is FQNEAQ in the germline V gene (reference sequence). The DNA for the CDR3 is TGTGCCAGCAGCTTACGGCGTGGGACAGGGGGCGTCCCGGTCGAGACCCAGTACTTC. It yields the protein CASSLRRGTGGVPVETQYF. The full variable domain, completed using reference TRBV7-9 and TRBJ2-5, is DTGVSQNPRHKITKRGQNVTFRCDPISEHNRLYWYRQTLGQGPEFLTYFQNEAQLEKSRLLSDRFSAERPKGSFSTLEIQRTEQGDSAMYLCASSLRRGTGGVPVETQYFGPGTRLLVL.

This clonotype was observed at least ten times. The chain links TRBV20-1 to TRBJ2-3; D perhaps matches TRBD1 (5 bases). The CDR3 spans 14 residues. Germline CDR1 DFQATT, CDR2 SNEGSKA (reference sequence). Trimming removed 0 bases at V and 4 bases at J, with 11 bases between. In DNA, the CDR3 is TGCAGTGCTAGAGATGCAAGGGGCCCAGATACGCAGTATTTT. Residues: CSARDARGPDTQYF.

V usage is TRBV11-2 and J usage is TRBJ2-7; D is possibly TRBD1 or TRBD2 (5 bases each). V lost 0 bases, J lost 9 bases, and 9 bases lay in between. This CDR3 has 12 amino acids. CDR1 SGHAT and CDR2 FQNNGV come from the germline V gene. CDR3 DNA sequence: TGTGCCAGCAGCTTAGACAGGGAGAGGCAGTACTTC. This translates into CASSLDRERQYF.